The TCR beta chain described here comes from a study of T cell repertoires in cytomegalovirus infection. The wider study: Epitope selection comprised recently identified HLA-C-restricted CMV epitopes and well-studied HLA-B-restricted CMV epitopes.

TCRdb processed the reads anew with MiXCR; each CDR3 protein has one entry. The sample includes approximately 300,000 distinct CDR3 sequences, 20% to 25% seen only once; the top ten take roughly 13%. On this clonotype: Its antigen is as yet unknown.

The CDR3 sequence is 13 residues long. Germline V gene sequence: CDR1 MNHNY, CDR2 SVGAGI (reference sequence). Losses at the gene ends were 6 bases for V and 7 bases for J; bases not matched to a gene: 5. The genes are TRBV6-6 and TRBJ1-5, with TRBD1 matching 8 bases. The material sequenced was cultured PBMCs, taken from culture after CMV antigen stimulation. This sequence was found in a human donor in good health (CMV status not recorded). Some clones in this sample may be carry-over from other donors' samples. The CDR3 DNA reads TGTGCCAGCAGGACAGGGGCAGGGCAGCCCCAGCATTTT. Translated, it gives CASRTGAGQPQHF.